This section outlines one T cell receptor (beta chain) sequence together with its context. The entry originates in a study of blood T cell repertoires in COVID-19. Germline loops: CDR1 LGHNA, CDR2 YNFKEQ. CDR3 length: 16 residues. The V segment lost 6 bases and the J segment 2 bases; nucleotides outside the gene matches: 12. Clones were sequenced by immunoSEQ multiplex PCR, and TCRdb holds only the in-frame ones, with some missing. The data contain 250,000 to 350,000 clones, approximately 83% of them singletons. Those enrolled, adults aged about 18 to 89 years, came from 24 US areas. The study counted Cohort 3 donors as recovered given two negative PCRs, clearance, or symptom resolution.

Sequencing was carried out using PBMCs or T cells enriched from blood (not recorded which). The receptor's source is a woman under 40 who had recovered from COVID-19. The rearrangement links TRBV4-2 to TRBJ2-5; 7 bases are a match to TRBD2. CDR3: CASSRLTGLPQETQYF. As DNA, the CDR3 is TGTGCCAGCAGTCGCCTTACGGGACTACCTCAAGAGACCCAGTACTTC.